One sample yielded the 22 T cell receptor beta chains listed below, sequenced in a study of T cell responses to AZD1222 COVID-19 vaccine. Assay used: immunoSEQ multiplex PCR; TCRdb lists only in-frame clones, some missing. The table includes tens of thousands of clones, around 88% detected once. Material: peripheral blood, obtained 28 days after the second AZD1222 dose. Every receptor here comes from an adult who received the AZD1222 COVID-19 vaccine.

The rearrangement uses TRBV11-1 and TRBJ2-5; no clear D gene. V shed 5 bases and J shed 2 bases, with 9 bases lying between them. Germline V gene lookup returns CDR1 SGHAT and CDR2 FQDESV (reference sequence). This CDR3 is 13 amino acids long. The chain's CDR3 is CASSRGIQETQYF. The CDR3 nucleotides read TGTGCCAGCAGCCGCGGAATACAAGAGACCCAGTACTTC.

This chain links TRBV28 with TRBJ2-1; D may be TRBD1 (6 bases). Deletions cut 7 bases from V and 10 bases from J, with 11 bases between. The CDR3 totals 11 residues. In germline, CDR1 is MDHEN, CDR2 SYDVKM. The CDR3: CASILRGEQFF. The CDR3 DNA is TGTGCCAGCATCCTAAGGGGGGAGCAGTTCTTC.

This clone has more than one count but fewer than ten. The V and J genes are TRBV19 and TRBJ1-2; a possible D gene is TRBD1 (6 bases). The CDR3 spans 12 residues. Trimming pared 5 bases from V and 4 bases from J, leaving 8 bases between. Per germline, CDR1 LNHDA and CDR2 SQIVND (reference sequence). Here the CDR3 reads CASSQDSYGYTF. CDR3 coding DNA: TGTGCCAGTAGTCAGGACAGCTATGGCTACACCTTC.

The genes are TRBV4-3 and TRBJ1-4; no reliable D call. The CDR3 totals 17 residues. With 0 bases removed from V and 0 bases from J, the gap between germline ends came to 11 bases. CDR1 is LGHNA and CDR2 is YSLEER in the germline V gene. CDR3 sequence reads: CASSQDGRTTTNEKLFF. CDR3 nucleotides: TGCGCCAGCAGCCAAGATGGCAGGACCACAACTAATGAAAAACTGTTTTTT.

This chain connects TRBV9 to TRBJ1-6, with D uncertain. The V end was cut by 7 bases, the J end by 3 bases, with 8 bases between. The CDR3 spans 13 residues. Germline assignment: CDR1 SGDLS and CDR2 YYNGEE. The CDR3 DNA sequence: TGTGCCAGCGGACGCAGCTATAATTCACCCCTCCACTTT. It specifies CASGRSYNSPLHF.

V is TRBV10-3 and J is TRBJ1-5, with 8 nucleotides matching TRBD1. This CDR3 region has 14 residues. Germline V gene data show CDR1 as ENHRY and CDR2 as SYGVKD. With V trimmed by 5 bases and J by 3 bases, 3 bases remained unmatched. The CDR3, as DNA: TGTGCCATCAGTTCGGACAGGGACAATCAGCCCCAGCATTTT. It translates to CAISSDRDNQPQHF.

In this sample, this clone turned up once. The chain joins TRBV9 to TRBJ1-5, with TRBD1 matching over 12 bases. Germline CDR1 and CDR2: SGDLS and YYNGEE. Losses at the gene ends were 3 bases for V and 4 bases for J; bases not matched to a gene: 5. The CDR3 totals 16 residues. DNA of the CDR3: TGTGCCAGCAGCGCGGGGACAGGGGGCGTTAATCAGCCCCAGCATTTT. Translating it yields CASSAGTGGVNQPQHF.

The table lists this clone with a count of one. CDR3 in DNA: TGTGCCAGCTCCACCGGCAGGAACACCGGGGAGCTGTTTTTT. Its protein product is CASSTGRNTGELFF. The V call is TRBV19, the J call TRBJ2-2; D gene uncertain. The CDR3 is 14 amino acids. V was clipped by 9 bases and J by 1 base, with 12 bases between them. CDR1 is LNHDA and CDR2 is SQIVND in the germline V gene (reference sequence).

The CDR3 spells CATSTGTGNYEQYF. The CDR3 DNA is TGTGCCACCAGCACCGGGACAGGGAATTACGAGCAGTACTTC. The J gene is TRBJ2-7, the V gene TRBV15, with 9 bases matching TRBD1. The germline V gene encodes CDR1 LNHNV and CDR2 YYDKDF (reference sequence). There are 14 residues in the CDR3. V shed 4 bases, J shed 4 bases, and the junction held 5 bases outside the gene matches.

The chain couples TRBV10-3 to TRBJ2-7; the D call may be TRBD1 or TRBD2 (5 bases each). V was trimmed by 6 bases and J by 2 bases, leaving 14 bases between them. There are 14 residues in the CDR3. The germline V gene has CDR1 ENHRY and CDR2 SYGVKD. The CDR3 spells CAISPGTEPYEQYF. In DNA form, the CDR3 reads TGTGCCATCAGCCCCGGGACGGAACCCTACGAGCAGTACTTC.

V usage is TRBV19 and J usage is TRBJ2-7; D possibly corresponds to TRBD1 (6 bases). The CDR3 loop spans 16 amino acids. Germline assignment: CDR1 LNHDA and CDR2 SQIVND (reference sequence). The V and J ends lost 3 bases and 0 bases respectively, with 15 bases between them. The CDR3 region is CASSMFTGPSSYEQYF. CDR3 nucleotide sequence: TGTGCCAGTAGTATGTTTACAGGGCCTAGCTCCTACGAGCAGTACTTC. The complete variable domain, with remaining parts taken from reference TRBV19 and TRBJ2-7, reads DGGITQSPKYLFRKEGQNVTLSCEQNLNHDAMYWYRQDPGQGLRLIYYSQIVNDFQKGDIAEGYSVSREKKESFPLTVTSAQKNPTAFYLCASSMFTGPSSYEQYFGPGTRLTVT.

The rearrangement joins TRBV2 to TRBJ1-5, with D unclear. This CDR3 region has 17 residues. V was clipped by 1 base and J by 1 base, with 14 bases between them. Looked up from germline, CDR1 is SNHLY and CDR2 is FYNNEI. CDR3 amino acids: CASSEGRVLTSNQPQHF. CDR3 DNA: TGTGCCAGCAGTGAAGGTCGGGTATTGACGAGCAATCAGCCCCAGCATTTT. Variable domain in full (rest from reference TRBV2 and TRBJ1-5): EPEVTQTPSHQVTQMGQEVILRCVPISNHLYFYWYRQILGQKVEFLVSFYNNEISEKSEIFDDQFSVERPDGSNFTLKIRSTKLEDSAMYFCASSEGRVLTSNQPQHFGDGTRLSIL.

The V gene is TRBV24-1, the J gene TRBJ1-5; possibly TRBD1 for D (5 bases). V lost 4 bases to trimming and J lost 7 bases, with 19 bases between them. This CDR3 contains 16 residues. From germline, CDR1 is KGHDR and CDR2 SFDVKD. The CDR3 spells CATSDSRRGGGQPQHF. The CDR3 bases are TGTGCCACCAGTGACTCCCGCCGTGGGGGTGGCCAGCCCCAGCATTTT.

The chain is built from TRBV10-3 and TRBJ1-2, with D possibly matching TRBD1 (5 bases). The germline gives CDR1 ENHRY, CDR2 SYGVKD. The CDR3 is 12 residues long. The V end was cut by 4 bases, the J end by 8 bases, with 11 bases between. In nucleotides, the CDR3 is TGTGCCATCAGTGGCGGACAATACGGCTACACCTTC. This translates into CAISGGQYGYTF.

The V and J genes are TRBV6-2 or TRBV6-3 and TRBJ2-6, with TRBD1 matching 8 bases. In germline, CDR1 is MNHEY, CDR2 SVGEGT. The CDR3 is made up of 17 amino acids. The V and J ends lost 4 bases and 0 bases, in that order; junction bases with no gene match: 5. The CDR3 here is CASSWDRTRSGANVLTF. Here the CDR3 DNA reads TGTGCCAGCAGTTGGGACAGGACACGCTCTGGGGCCAACGTCCTGACTTTC.

V gene TRBV28 combines with J gene TRBJ1-5; D might be TRBD1 (6 bases). Germline V gene lookup returns CDR1 MDHEN and CDR2 SYDVKM. CDR3 length equals 16 residues. V lost 2 bases to trimming and J lost 4 bases, with 15 bases between them. CDR3: CASSLIYNRANQPQHF. CDR3 bases: TGTGCCAGCAGTTTAATTTATAACAGGGCAAATCAGCCCCAGCATTTT.

The chain is built from TRBV24-1 and TRBJ1-1; 8 bases are a match to TRBD1. The junction had 5 bases not matched to a gene; V was cut back by 3 bases and J by 3 bases. The germline V gene encodes CDR1 KGHDR and CDR2 SFDVKD. CDR3 length equals 15 residues. CDR3 in amino acids: CATSDRTGSYTEAFF. The CDR3 DNA sequence: TGTGCCACCAGTGATCGGACAGGGTCCTACACTGAAGCTTTCTTT.

V and J are TRBV18 and TRBJ1-2, with 7 positions matching TRBD1. CDR3 size: 15 residues. J lost 8 bases, V lost 3 bases, and 12 bases had no gene match. The germline V gene encodes CDR1 KGHSH and CDR2 LQKENI. The CDR3 is CASSPSGTEASGYTF. For the CDR3, the DNA is TGTGCCAGCTCACCGAGTGGGACAGAGGCTTCAGGCTACACCTTC.

The genes are TRBV10-3 and TRBJ1-5, with D possibly being TRBD1 (5 bases). This CDR3 comprises 13 residues. V lost 3 bases, J lost 7 bases, and 10 bases lay in between. Germline CDR1 reads ENHRY; CDR2 reads SYGVKD. The DNA of the CDR3 is TGTGCCATCAGTGACAGGGAGGAACAGCCCCAGCATTTT. Translated, it gives CAISDREEQPQHF.

The rearrangement links TRBV6-1 to TRBJ1-2, with a weak D call TRBD1 (5 bases). The CDR3 runs 14 residues. Germline assignment: CDR1 MNHNS and CDR2 SASEGT. Trimming took off 3 bases at V and 5 bases at J, with 13 bases between the two ends. CDR3 in DNA: TGTGCCAGCAGTGATGGATCGGGGGGGTATGGCTACACCTTC. It codes for CASSDGSGGYGYTF.

The chain couples TRBV5-5 to TRBJ1-5; perhaps TRBD1 as D (5 bases). From germline, CDR1 is SGHKS and CDR2 YYEKEE (reference sequence). V was clipped by 0 bases and J by 3 bases, with 10 bases between them. This CDR3 contains 15 residues. The DNA for the CDR3 is TGTGCCAGCAGCTTGGGGGGGAGTCTCAATCAGCCCCAGCATTTT. It specifies CASSLGGSLNQPQHF.

For the CDR3, the DNA is TGTGCCAGCAGCTTCGTACAGGGGTACGAGCAGTACTTC. Translation: CASSFVQGYEQYF. The gene calls are TRBV5-6 and TRBJ2-7; the match to TRBD1 covers 7 bases. Per germline, CDR1 SGHDT and CDR2 YYEEEE. CDR3 length: 13 amino acids. The V and J ends lost 2 bases and 4 bases, in that order; junction bases with no gene match: 3.